The entry below gives a single T cell receptor (beta chain) sequence along with its context. The PCR was carried out with 60 Vbeta primers and 13 Jbeta primers. Clones were sequenced by immunoSEQ multiplex PCR, and TCRdb holds only the in-frame ones, with some missing. Among about 170,000 clones listed, under 90% were seen once. Per the germline V gene, CDR1 is GTSNPN and CDR2 is SVGIG (reference sequence). This CDR3 has 13 amino acids. Trimming stripped 0 bases from V and 4 bases from J, with 7 bases between. The record originates from a study of cytomegalovirus exposure and HLA in healthy donors. On the study more broadly: Researchers found that more than 70% of 398 genotyped donors fell within the Caucasian-associated ancestry cluster.

The sequence was obtained from a male donor in good health and CMV-seronegative. This rearrangement joins TRBV30 to TRBJ1-3, with D possibly being TRBD1 (6 bases). Material: PBMCs. This chain's CDR3 is CAWSVQGGNTIYF. CDR3 in DNA: TGTGCCTGGAGTGTTCAGGGGGGAAACACCATATATTTT.